This T cell receptor (beta chain) comes out of a study of graft-versus-host responses after intestinal transplantation (dated by TCRdb to the early 2020s). For context, the study as a whole: Recipients received multivisceral, liver-intestinal, or isolated intestinal transplants. Anti-thymocyte globulin induction was given to all recipients, followed by maintenance tacrolimus and steroids for around three years. Bulk TCR-beta CDR3 sequencing was used to track graft-versus-host and host-versus-graft alloreactive T cell clones in the graft, circulation and bone marrow after intestinal transplantation. To identify alloreactive clones, pre-transplant mixed lymphocyte reaction products were sequenced and then compared with unstimulated pre-transplant donor and recipient T cells. Of the 20 to 30 intestinal transplant recipients enrolled in the cohort, one of whom was a retransplant, a few patients without pretransplant specimens were excluded. Donor T cell macrochimerism was defined as a peak of at least 4% donor T cells among recipient peripheral blood mononuclear cells. Rather than going through the commercial service, samples from a few later patients were sequenced in-house on an Illumina MiSeq and processed with MiXCR. The paper as a whole reports these results and caveats: Early after transplant, declines in HvG clones were associated with peak levels of circulating GvH clones. High GvH to HvG T cell clonal ratios were observed in the allografts of patients with donor T cell macrochimerism. The conclusions were limited by the relatively low number and heterogeneity of the intestinal transplant patients. GvH clones were detected in recipient bone marrow, and some of these GvH clones were observed earlier in ileal mucosa or blood, consistent with an intestinal mucosal origin.

Blood samples were collected up to 4 times in the first month after transplant and then at least monthly when available. Remarks on this clone: It has no known antigen specificity. No base quality values were provided; no much bigger clone lies one nucleotide off.

Receptor amplification or capture employed the immunoSEQ multiplex PCR assay. For most patients, genomic DNA was subjected to high-throughput TCR-beta CDR3 sequencing by Adaptive Biotechnologies. The paper's data handling went like this. Adaptive's ImmunoSEQ software was the source of the TCR sequencing data for approximately 18 patients, while three other patients were processed with MiXCR and VDJtools. CDR3 nucleotide sequences shared by donor and recipient were removed because the origin of these sequences could not be assigned. To count as alloreactive, a clone needed at least 2-fold expansion over unstimulated cells and a minimum CFSE-low frequency of 0.002% (template counts) or 0.001% (read counts). A clone was considered mappable if detected in the sequenced pre-transplant spleen, lymph node, or MLR CFSE-low populations of the donor or recipient. The cumulative frequency of alloreactive clones was calculated as a percentage of all sequences, weighted by copy number. TCRdb re-hosts the immuneACCESS table, in-frame sequences only. Its copies lack some clones; in the studies checked, an unresolved V gene accounts for under half of them, and the cause for the rest is not known. V, J and clone size are taken as reported in that table, and D and trimming were inferred from the DNA itself. This sample lists about 19,000 clones; approximately 80% were detected once. 1.5% to 2% of the sample lies in the top ten.

CDR1 and CDR2, per the germline V gene, are MDHEN and SYDVKM. After removal of 7 bases from V and 5 bases from J, the junction retains 14 bases not matched to a gene. From cysteine to phenylalanine, the CDR3 is 16 amino acids long. Kept here is only the CDR3 DNA, which spans 48 bases and is read in frame from base 1. Sequencing was performed on PBMCs, taken 14 days after transplant. The clonotype comes from a human patient who received an intestinal transplant, so some T cells may come from the graft donor. This sequence uses TRBV28 and TRBJ2-4; 7 nucleotides in the junction match TRBD1. The CDR3 corresponds to CASTLSGTAPENIQYF. The DNA sequence is given as TGTGCCAGCACCCTAAGTGGGACAGCCCCCGAAAACATTCAGTACTTC.